The clone carrying this TCR beta chain occurred a few times. Its antigen remains unidentified. The time point is: sample taken at primary tumor resection. Donation came from 70 or so patients with untreated early-stage non-small cell lung cancer. The record originates from a study of spatial heterogeneity in lung cancer. Study context: Averaged across combinations, each unique TCR and UMI pairing appeared more than ten times in raw reads, which were uncorrected. Study results and limitations: Ubiquitous expanded tumor TCRs showed up in blood more at resection than follow-up.

This CDR3 region has 13 residues. Between the trimmed V and J ends, which lost 0 bases and 3 bases, there was a span of 2 bases. The V gene's germline CDR1 is ENHRY and CDR2 SYGVKD. TCRdb independently ran MiXCR on the 5' RACE reads; one entry per CDR3 protein. The data contain over 50,000 distinct CDR3 sequences, approximately 6% of them singletons. The chain couples TRBV10-3 to TRBJ2-2, with D hard to call. The material sequenced was PBMCs, taken at surgery. The TCR sequence derives from a female donor with early-stage non-small cell lung cancer. The CDR3 sequence: CAISESDTGELFF. CDR3 DNA sequence: TGTGCCATCAGTGAGTCAGACACCGGGGAGCTGTTTTTT.